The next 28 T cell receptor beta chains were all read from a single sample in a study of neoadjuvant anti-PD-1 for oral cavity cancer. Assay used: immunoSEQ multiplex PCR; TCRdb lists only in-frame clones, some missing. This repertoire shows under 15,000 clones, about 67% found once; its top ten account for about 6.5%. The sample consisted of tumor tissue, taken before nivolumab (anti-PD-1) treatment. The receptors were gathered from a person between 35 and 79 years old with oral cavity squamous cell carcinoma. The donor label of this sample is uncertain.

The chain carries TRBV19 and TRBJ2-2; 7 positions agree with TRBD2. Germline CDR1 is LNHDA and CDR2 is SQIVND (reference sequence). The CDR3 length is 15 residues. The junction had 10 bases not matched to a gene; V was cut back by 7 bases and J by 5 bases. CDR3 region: CASKKAGLDTGELFF. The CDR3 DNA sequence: TGTGCCAGTAAGAAAGCGGGGTTGGATACCGGGGAGCTGTTTTTT. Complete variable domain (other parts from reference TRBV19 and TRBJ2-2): DGGITQSPKYLFRKEGQNVTLSCEQNLNHDAMYWYRQDPGQGLRLIYYSQIVNDFQKGDIAEGYSVSREKKESFPLTVTSAQKNPTAFYLCASKKAGLDTGELFFGEGSRLTVL.

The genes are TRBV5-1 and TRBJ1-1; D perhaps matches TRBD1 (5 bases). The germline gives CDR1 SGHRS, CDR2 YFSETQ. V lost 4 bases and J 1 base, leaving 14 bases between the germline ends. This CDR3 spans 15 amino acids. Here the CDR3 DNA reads TGCGCCAGCAGCGTGGGGGACCTCCCGAACACTGAAGCTTTCTTT. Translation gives CASSVGDLPNTEAFF.

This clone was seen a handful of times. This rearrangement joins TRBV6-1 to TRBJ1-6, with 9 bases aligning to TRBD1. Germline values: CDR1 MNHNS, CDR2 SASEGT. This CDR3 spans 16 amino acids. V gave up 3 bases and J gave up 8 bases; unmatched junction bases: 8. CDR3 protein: CASSDLGRTGDSPLHF. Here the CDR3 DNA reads TGTGCCAGCAGTGATCTAGGTAGGACAGGGGATTCACCCCTCCACTTT.

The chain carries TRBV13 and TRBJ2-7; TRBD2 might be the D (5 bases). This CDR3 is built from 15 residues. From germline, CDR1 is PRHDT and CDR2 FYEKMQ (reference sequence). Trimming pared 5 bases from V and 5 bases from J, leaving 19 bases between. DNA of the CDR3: TGTGCCAGCAGCCAGCGAGCGGTGGCCCTCCACGAGCAGTACTTC. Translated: CASSQRAVALHEQYF.

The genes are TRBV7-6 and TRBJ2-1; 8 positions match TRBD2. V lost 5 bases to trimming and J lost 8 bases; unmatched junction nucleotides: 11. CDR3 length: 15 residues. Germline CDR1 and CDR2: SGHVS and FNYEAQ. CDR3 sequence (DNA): TGTGCCAGCAGCCCCCGGAGCGGGAGCTTCTATGAGCAGTTCTTC. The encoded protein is CASSPRSGSFYEQFF.

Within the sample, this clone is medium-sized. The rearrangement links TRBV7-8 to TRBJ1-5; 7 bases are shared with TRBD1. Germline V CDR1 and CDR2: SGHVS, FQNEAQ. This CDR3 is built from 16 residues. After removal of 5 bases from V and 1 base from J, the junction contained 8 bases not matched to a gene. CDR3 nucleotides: TGTGCCAGCAGCCACCTGACAGGGCGAAGCAATCAGCCCCAGCATTTT. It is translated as CASSHLTGRSNQPQHF.

In nucleotides, the CDR3 is TGTGCCAGCAGGAAAGGACAGGGAGGCAATCAGCCCCAGCATTTT. Amino acid sequence: CASRKGQGGNQPQHF. The chain is built from TRBV2 and TRBJ1-5; 8 nucleotides align to TRBD1. Trimming removed 6 bases from V and 2 bases from J; junction bases left unmatched: 6. The germline V gene has CDR1 SNHLY and CDR2 FYNNEI. The CDR3 has 15 amino acids. Together with reference TRBV2 and TRBJ1-5, the CDR3 gives the full variable domain: EPEVTQTPSHQVTQMGQEVILRCVPISNHLYFYWYRQILGQKVEFLVSFYNNEISEKSEIFDDQFSVERPDGSNFTLKIRSTKLEDSAMYFCASRKGQGGNQPQHFGDGTRLSIL.

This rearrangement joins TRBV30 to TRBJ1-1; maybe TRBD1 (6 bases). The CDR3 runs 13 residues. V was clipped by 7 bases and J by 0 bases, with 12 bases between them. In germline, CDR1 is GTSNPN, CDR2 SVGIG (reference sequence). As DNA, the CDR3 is TGTGCCTTTGGGGAGGGGGTGAACACTGAAGCTTTCTTT. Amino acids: CAFGEGVNTEAFF.

The CDR3 DNA reads TGCGCCAGCAGTGAGTCTTATGACAGGGAGTCCTACGAGCAGTACTTC. The encoded protein is CASSESYDRESYEQYF. This chain links TRBV10-2 with TRBJ2-7; 7 bases fit TRBD1. Germline lookup yields CDR1 WSHSY and CDR2 SAAADI. With V trimmed by 0 bases and J by 1 base, 6 bases remained unmatched. The CDR3 contains 16 residues.

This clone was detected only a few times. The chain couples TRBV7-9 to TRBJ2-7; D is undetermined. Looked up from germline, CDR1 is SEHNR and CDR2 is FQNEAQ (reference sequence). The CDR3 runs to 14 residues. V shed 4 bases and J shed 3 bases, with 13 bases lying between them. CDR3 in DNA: TGTGCCAGCAGCTCTCCGACACTCTACTACGAGCAGTACTTC. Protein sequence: CASSSPTLYYEQYF. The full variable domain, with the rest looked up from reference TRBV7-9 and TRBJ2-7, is DTGVSQNPRHKITKRGQNVTFRCDPISEHNRLYWYRQTLGQGPEFLTYFQNEAQLEKSRLLSDRFSAERPKGSFSTLEIQRTEQGDSAMYLCASSSPTLYYEQYFGPGTRLTVT.

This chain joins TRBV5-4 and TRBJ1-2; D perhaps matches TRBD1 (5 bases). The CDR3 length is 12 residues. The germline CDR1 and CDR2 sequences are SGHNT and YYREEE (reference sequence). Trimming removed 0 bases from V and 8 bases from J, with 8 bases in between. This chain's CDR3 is CASSLEDSGYTF. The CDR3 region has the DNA TGTGCCAGCAGCTTGGAAGACAGCGGCTACACCTTC.

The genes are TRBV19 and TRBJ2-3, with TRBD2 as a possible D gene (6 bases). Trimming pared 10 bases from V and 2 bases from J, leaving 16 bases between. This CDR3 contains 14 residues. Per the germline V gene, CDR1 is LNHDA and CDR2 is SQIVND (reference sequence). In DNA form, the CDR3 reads TGTGCCACGCGGTCGGGGGTATCCACAGATACGCAGTATTTT. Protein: CATRSGVSTDTQYF.

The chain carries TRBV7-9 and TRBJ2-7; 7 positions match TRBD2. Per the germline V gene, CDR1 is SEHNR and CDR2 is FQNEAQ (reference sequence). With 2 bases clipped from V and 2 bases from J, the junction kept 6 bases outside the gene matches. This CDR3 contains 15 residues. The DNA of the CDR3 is TGTGCCAGCAGCTTACGGGCTAGCGGAACCTACGAGCAGTACTTC. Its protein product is CASSLRASGTYEQYF.

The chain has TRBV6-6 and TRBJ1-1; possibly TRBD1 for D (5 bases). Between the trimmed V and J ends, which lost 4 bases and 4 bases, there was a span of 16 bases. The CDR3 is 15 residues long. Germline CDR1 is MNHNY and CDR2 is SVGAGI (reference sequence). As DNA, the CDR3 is TGTGCCAGCAGTTCCCAGGGCGGCGGCTCCACTGAAGCTTTCTTT. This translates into CASSSQGGGSTEAFF.

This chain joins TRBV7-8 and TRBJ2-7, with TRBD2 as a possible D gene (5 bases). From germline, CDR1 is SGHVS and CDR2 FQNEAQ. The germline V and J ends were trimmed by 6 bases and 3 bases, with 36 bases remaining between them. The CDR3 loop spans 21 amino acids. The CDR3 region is CASSEGSSAYSRTYRDYEQYF. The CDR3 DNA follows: TGTGCCAGCAGTGAGGGCTCCTCAGCTTACTCGCGTACCTACAGAGACTACGAGCAGTACTTC. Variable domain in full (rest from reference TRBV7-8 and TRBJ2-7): GAGVSQSPRYKVAKRGQDVALRCDPISGHVSLFWYQQALGQGPEFLTYFQNEAQLDKSGLPSDRFFAERPEGSVSTLKIQRTQQEDSAVYLCASSEGSSAYSRTYRDYEQYFGPGTRLTVT.

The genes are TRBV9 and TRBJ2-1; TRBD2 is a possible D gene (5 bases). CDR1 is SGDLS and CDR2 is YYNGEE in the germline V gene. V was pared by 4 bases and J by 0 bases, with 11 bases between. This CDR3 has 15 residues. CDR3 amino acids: CASSPLGSSYNEQFF. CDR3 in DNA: TGTGCCAGCAGCCCCCTAGGGAGCTCCTACAATGAGCAGTTCTTC.

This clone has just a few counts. CDR3 sequence (DNA): TGCGCCAGCAGCCAACGGGGGCCCACAGATACGCAGTATTTT. Translating it yields CASSQRGPTDTQYF. The chain is built from TRBV4-1 and TRBJ2-3, with D perhaps assigned TRBD1 or TRBD2 (6 bases each). The length of the CDR3 is 14 residues. V lost 2 bases and J lost 2, with 8 bases in between. Germline-derived CDR1 and CDR2 are MGHRA and YSYEKL.

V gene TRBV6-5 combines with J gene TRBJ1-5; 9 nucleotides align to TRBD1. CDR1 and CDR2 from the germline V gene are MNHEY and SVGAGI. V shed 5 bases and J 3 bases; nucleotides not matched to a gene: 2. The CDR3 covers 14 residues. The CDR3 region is CASSGQGINQPQHF. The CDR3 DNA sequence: TGTGCCAGCAGTGGACAGGGGATCAATCAGCCCCAGCATTTT.

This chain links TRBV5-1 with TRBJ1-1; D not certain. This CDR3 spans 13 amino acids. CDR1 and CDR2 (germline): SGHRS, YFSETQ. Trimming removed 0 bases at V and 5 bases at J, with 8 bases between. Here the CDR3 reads CASSLALGTEAFF. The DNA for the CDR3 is TGCGCCAGCAGCTTGGCCCTCGGGACTGAAGCTTTCTTT.

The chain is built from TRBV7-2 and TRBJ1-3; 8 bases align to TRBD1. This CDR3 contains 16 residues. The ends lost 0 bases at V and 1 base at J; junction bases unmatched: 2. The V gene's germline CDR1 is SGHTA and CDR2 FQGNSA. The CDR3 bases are TGTGCCAGCAGCTTAGCCAGGGGGCTATCTGGAAACACCATATATTTT. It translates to CASSLARGLSGNTIYF. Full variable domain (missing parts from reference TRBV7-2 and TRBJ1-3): GAGVSQSPSNKVTEKGKDVELRCDPISGHTALYWYRQSLGQGLEFLIYFQGNSAPDKSGLPSDRFSAERTGGSVSTLTIQRTQQEDSAVYLCASSLARGLSGNTIYFGEGSWLTVV.

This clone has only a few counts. CDR3 sequence: CASSLGGVSTGELFF. Here the CDR3 DNA reads TGCGCCAGCAGCTTGGGGGGGGTCAGCACCGGGGAGCTGTTTTTT. V usage is TRBV5-1 and J usage is TRBJ2-2; perhaps TRBD2 as D (6 bases). The CDR3 runs 15 residues. V gave up 0 bases and J gave up 4 bases, with 10 bases separating them. CDR1 and CDR2 from the germline V gene are SGHRS and YFSETQ.

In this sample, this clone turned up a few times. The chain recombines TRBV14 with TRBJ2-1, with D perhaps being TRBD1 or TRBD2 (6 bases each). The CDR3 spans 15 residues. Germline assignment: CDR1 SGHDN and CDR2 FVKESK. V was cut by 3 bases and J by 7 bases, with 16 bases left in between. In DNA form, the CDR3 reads TGTGCCAGCAGCCAGAGTGCAGGGGCGGGGAATGAGCAGTTCTTC. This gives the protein CASSQSAGAGNEQFF. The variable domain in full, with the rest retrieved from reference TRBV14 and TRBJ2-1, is EAGVTQFPSHSVIEKGQTVTLRCDPISGHDNLYWYRRVMGKEIKFLLHFVKESKQDESGMPNNRFLAERTGGTYSTLKVQPAELEDSGVYFCASSQSAGAGNEQFFGPGTRLTVL.

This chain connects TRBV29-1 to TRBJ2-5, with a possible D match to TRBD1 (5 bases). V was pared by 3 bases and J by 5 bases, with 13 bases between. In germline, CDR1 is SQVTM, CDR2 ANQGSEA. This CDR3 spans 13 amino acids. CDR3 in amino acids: CSVDRANGETQYF. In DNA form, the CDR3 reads TGCAGCGTTGACAGGGCGAATGGGGAGACCCAGTACTTC.

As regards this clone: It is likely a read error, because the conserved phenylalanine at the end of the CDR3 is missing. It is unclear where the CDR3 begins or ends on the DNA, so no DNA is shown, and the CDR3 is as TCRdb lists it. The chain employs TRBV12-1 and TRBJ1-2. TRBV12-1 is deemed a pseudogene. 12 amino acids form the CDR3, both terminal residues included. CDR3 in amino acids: CASSRWDGRNCN.

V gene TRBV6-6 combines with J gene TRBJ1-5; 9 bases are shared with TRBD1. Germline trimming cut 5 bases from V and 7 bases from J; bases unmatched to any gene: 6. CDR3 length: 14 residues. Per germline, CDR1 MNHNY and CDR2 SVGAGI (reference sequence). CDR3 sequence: CASSDGQGRQPQHF. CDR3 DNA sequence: TGTGCCAGCAGTGATGGACAGGGGAGGCAGCCCCAGCATTTT.

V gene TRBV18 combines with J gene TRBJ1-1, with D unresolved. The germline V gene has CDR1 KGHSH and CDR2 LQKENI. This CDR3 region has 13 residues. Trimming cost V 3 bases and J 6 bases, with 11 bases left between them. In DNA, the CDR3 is TGTGCCAGCTCACCTACTCGAGATGCTGAAGCTTTCTTT. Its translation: CASSPTRDAEAFF. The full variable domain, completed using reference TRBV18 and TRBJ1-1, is NAGVMQNPRHLVRRRGQEARLRCSPMKGHSHVYWYRQLPEEGLKFMVYLQKENIIDESGMPKERFSAEFPKEGPSILRIQQVVRGDSAAYFCASSPTRDAEAFFGQGTRLTVV.

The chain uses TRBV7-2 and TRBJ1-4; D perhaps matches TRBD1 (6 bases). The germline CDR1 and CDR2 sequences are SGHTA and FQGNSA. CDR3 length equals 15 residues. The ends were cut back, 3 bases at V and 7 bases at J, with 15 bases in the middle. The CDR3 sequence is CASSFRRGGGEKLFF. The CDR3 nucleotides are TGTGCCAGCAGCTTTAGGAGGGGGGGTGGTGAAAAACTGTTTTTT.

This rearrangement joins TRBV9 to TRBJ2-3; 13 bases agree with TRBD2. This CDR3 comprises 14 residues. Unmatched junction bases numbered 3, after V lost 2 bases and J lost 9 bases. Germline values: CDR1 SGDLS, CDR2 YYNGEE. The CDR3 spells CASSVGTSGTTQYF. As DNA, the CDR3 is TGTGCCAGCAGCGTGGGGACTAGCGGGACGACGCAGTATTTT.